The present TCR beta chain was sequenced within a study of cytomegalovirus exposure and HLA in healthy donors. The study ran its PCR with 60 Vbeta and 13 Jbeta primers. Assay used: immunoSEQ multiplex PCR; TCRdb lists only in-frame clones, some missing. The sample has over 150,000 clones, over 75% seen once; the top ten hold 1%. Per the germline V gene, CDR1 is MDHEN and CDR2 is SYDVKM. J lost 7 bases, V lost 5 bases, and 11 bases had no gene match. The CDR3 totals 15 residues. Regarding the study as a whole: Later genetic work tied a missense DCLRE1C variant to beta-chain V and J trimming.

With regard to this clone: No antigen is known for it.

The clonotype was recovered from a woman aged 45-59 years in good health and CMV-seropositive. The source material was PBMCs. This chain links TRBV28 with TRBJ1-2, with 9 positions matching TRBD1. This CDR3 is CASSAAGQGLGGYTF. The CDR3 DNA follows: TGTGCCAGCAGTGCCGCGGGACAGGGTTTGGGTGGCTACACCTTC.